A selection of T cell receptor beta chains follows, all from one sample in a study of long-term antiretroviral therapy in people with HIV. Method: immunoSEQ multiplex PCR; TCRdb's copy keeps in-frame clones and lacks some. The sample lists about 29,000 clones, more than 85% occurring once. This sample comprised unsorted PBMCs, obtained approximately 5 years before starting antiretroviral therapy. Every receptor here comes from a man in his fifties with HIV. Each CDR3 is given with its conserved first and last residue. Each record gives: V gene, CDR3 protein.

>TRBV7-6
CASSPQSSGYNEQFF
>TRBV2
CASSPVGWGNQPQHF
>TRBV18
CASSPSGSVSEQYF
>TRBV28
CASSSLGAGLPYEQYF
>TRBV7-6
CASSSRQTPNGELFF
>TRBV6-5
CASSYSGRGGADTQYF
>TRBV23-1
CASSQPGSHEQYF
>TRBV28
CASSLRTFDNQPQHF
>TRBV6-1
CASRGQGRYGYTF
>TRBV6-5
CASSGGPSGYEQYF
>TRBV14
CASSQDPDRYNYGYTF
>TRBV9
CASSVRDHGTYEQYF
>TRBV27
CASSLGQGVYEQYF
>TRBV5-5
CASSQLTVGEQYF
>TRBV30
CAWSGTSYSYEQYF
>TRBV18
CASSAAISSYNEQFF
>TRBV5-1
CASSLEGTVKAFF
>TRBV6-1
CASSAQTGGYNQPQHF